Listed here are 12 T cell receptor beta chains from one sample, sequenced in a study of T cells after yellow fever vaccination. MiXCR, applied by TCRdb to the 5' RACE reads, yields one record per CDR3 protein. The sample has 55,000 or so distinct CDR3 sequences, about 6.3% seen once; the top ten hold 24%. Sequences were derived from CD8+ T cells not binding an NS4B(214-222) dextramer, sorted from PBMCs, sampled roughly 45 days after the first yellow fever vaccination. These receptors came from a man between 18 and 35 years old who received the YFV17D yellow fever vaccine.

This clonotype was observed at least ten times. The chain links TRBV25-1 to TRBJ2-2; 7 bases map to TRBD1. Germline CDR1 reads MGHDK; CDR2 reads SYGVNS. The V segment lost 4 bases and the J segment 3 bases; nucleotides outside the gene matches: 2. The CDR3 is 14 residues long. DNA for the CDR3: TGTGCCAGCAGTGGACAGGGCTACACCGGGGAGCTGTTTTTT. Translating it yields CASSGQGYTGELFF.

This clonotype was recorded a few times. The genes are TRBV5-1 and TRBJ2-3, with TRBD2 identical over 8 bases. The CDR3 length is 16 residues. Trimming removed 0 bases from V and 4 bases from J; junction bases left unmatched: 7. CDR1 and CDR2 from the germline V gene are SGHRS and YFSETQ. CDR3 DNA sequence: TGCGCCAGCAGCTTGGTGTCGGGGGGGCCGGCAGATACGCAGTATTTT. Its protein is CASSLVSGGPADTQYF.

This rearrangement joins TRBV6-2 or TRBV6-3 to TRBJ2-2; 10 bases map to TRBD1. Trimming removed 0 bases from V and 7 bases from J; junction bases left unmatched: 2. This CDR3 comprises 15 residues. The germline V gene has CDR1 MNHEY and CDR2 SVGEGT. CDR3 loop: CASSYSGTGVGELFF. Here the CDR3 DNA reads TGTGCCAGCAGTTACTCCGGGACAGGGGTCGGGGAGCTGTTTTTT.

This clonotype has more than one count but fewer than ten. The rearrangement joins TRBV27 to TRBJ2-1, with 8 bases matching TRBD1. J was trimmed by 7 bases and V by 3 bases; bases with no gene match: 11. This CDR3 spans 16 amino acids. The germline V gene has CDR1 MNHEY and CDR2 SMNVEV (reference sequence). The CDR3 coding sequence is TGTGCCAGCAGTTTCCTGCCGGGACAGGCTCGGAATGAGCAGTTCTTC. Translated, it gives CASSFLPGQARNEQFF.

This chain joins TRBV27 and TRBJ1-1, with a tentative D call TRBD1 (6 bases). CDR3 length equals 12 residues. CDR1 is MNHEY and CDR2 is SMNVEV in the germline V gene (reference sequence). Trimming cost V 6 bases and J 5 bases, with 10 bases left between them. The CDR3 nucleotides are TGTGCCAGCAGCCGAGGACAGACTGAAGCTTTCTTT. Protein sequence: CASSRGQTEAFF.

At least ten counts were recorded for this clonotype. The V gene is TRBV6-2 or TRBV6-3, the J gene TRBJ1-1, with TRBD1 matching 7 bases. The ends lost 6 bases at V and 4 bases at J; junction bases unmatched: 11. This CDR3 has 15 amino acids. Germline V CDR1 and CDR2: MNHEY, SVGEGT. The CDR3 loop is CASRPNRGIGTEAFF. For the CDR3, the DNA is TGTGCCAGCAGGCCCAACAGGGGAATAGGCACTGAAGCTTTCTTT.

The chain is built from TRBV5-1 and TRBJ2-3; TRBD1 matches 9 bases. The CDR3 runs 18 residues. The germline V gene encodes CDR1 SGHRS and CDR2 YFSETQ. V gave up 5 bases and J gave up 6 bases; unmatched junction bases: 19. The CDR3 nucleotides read TGCGCCAGCAGTACACAATACCCCGGGACAGGGTTCGGGGATACGCAGTATTTT. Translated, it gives CASSTQYPGTGFGDTQYF.

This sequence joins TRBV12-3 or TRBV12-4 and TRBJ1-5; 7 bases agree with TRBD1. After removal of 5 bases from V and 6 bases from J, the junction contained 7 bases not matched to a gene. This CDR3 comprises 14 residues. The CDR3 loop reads CASSQTGMGQPQHF. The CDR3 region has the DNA TGTGCCAGCAGTCAGACAGGGATGGGTCAGCCCCAGCATTTT.

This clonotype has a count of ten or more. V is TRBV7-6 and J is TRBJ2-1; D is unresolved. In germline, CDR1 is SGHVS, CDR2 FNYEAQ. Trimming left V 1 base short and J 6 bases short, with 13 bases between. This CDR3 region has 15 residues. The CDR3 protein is CASSLDQTQSNEQFF. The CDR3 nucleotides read TGTGCCAGCAGCTTAGACCAAACACAGTCCAATGAGCAGTTCTTC.

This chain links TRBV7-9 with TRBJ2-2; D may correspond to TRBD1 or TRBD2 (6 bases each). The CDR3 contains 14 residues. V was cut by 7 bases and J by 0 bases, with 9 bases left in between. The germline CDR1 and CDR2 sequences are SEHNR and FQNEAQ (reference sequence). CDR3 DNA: TGTGCCAGCAAGGAGGGGGCGAACACCGGGGAGCTGTTTTTT. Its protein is CASKEGANTGELFF.

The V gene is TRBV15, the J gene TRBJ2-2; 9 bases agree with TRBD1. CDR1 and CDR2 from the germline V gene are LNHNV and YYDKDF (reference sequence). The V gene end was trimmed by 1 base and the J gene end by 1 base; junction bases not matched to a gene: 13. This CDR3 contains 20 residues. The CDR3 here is CATSRGRGGPGQGNTGELFF. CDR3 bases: TGTGCCACCAGCAGAGGAAGGGGGGGTCCGGGACAGGGGAACACCGGGGAGCTGTTTTTT.

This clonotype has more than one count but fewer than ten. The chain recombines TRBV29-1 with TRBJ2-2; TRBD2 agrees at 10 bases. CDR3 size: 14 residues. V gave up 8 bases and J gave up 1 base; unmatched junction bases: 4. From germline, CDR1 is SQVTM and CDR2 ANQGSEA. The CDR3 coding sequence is TGCAGCTTCGAGCGGGGGGGGAACACCGGGGAGCTGTTTTTT. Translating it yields CSFERGGNTGELFF.